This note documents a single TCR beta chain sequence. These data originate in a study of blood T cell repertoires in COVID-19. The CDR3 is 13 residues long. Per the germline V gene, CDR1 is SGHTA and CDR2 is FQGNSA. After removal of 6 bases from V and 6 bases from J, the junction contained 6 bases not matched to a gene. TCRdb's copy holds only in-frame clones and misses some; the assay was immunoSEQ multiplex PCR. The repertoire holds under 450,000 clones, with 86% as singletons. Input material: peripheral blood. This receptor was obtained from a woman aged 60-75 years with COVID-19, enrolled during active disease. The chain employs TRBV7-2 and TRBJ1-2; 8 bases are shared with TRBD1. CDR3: CASRRTGLDGYTF. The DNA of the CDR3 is TGTGCCAGCAGGCGGACAGGGTTGGATGGCTACACCTTC.